A selection of T cell receptor beta chains follows, all from one sample in a study of blood T cell repertoires in COVID-19. Libraries were prepared by immunoSEQ multiplex PCR; TCRdb keeps only in-frame clonotypes and omits some of them. The sample lists over 50,000 clones, about 89% occurring once. The material sequenced was peripheral blood. These receptors were obtained from a man between 60 and 75 years old with acute or convalescent COVID-19. Both conserved end residues are part of each CDR3. The D gene is left open where the match is weak. A row's size may be missing; if present it is once, few, many or a size class.

d_call clone_size j_call v_call cdr3_nt cdr3_aa
TRBD1 NA TRBJ2-6 TRBV7-9 TGTGCCAGCAGCCCTGGACAGGGGGCGGCTGGGGCCAACGTCCTGACTTTC CASSPGQGAAGANVLTF
NA NA TRBJ1-6 TRBV19 TGTGCCAGTAGTACATCGGGACAAAGTTCACCCCTCCACTTT CASSTSGQSSPLHF
TRBD1 NA TRBJ2-2 TRBV11-2 TGTGCCAGCAGCTCGTATTGGACAGGGCGCACCGGGGAGCTGTTTTTT CASSSYWTGRTGELFF
NA once TRBJ1-1 TRBV9 TGTGCCAGCAGCGTAAGGGGGAACACTGAAGCTTTCTTT CASSVRGNTEAFF
TRBD1 NA TRBJ1-2 TRBV19 TGTGCCAGTAGTATAGACCGACAGGGATCTAACTATGGCTACACCTTC CASSIDRQGSNYGYTF
NA NA TRBJ1-4 TRBV5-1 TGCGCCAGCAGCTTAACTACAGGGAACGCAGCAGGAAAACTGTTTTTT CASSLTTGNAAGKLFF
NA NA TRBJ1-2 TRBV6-2/TRBV6-3 TGTGCCAGCAGTTACGTAGCAGAGAACTATGGCTACACCTTC CASSYVAENYGYTF
TRBD1 NA TRBJ1-2 TRBV9 TGTGCCAGCAGCGTAGGCCGGGACAGGATCTATGGCTACACCTTC CASSVGRDRIYGYTF
NA NA TRBJ1-1 TRBV5-8 TGTGCCAGCAGCATAACAGGGAACACTGAAGCTTTCTTT CASSITGNTEAFF
TRBD2 NA TRBJ2-3 TRBV10-3 TGTGCCATCACCCAGAGGACTAGCGACACAGATACGCAGTATTTT CAITQRTSDTDTQYF
NA NA TRBJ2-1 TRBV13 TGTGCCAGCAGCTTAGACACAAACAATGAGCAGTTCTTC CASSLDTNNEQFF
TRBD1 NA TRBJ1-2 TRBV11-2 TGTGCCAGCAGCTTAACCGGGACAGGGATCTATGGCTACACCTTC CASSLTGTGIYGYTF
TRBD1 many TRBJ1-2 TRBV6-5 TGTGCCAGCAGTCCCCGGGACAGCTATGGCTACACCTTC CASSPRDSYGYTF
TRBD2 NA TRBJ2-1 TRBV9 TGTGCCAGCAGTACACTAGCGGGGGACTACAATGAGCAGTTCTTC CASSTLAGDYNEQFF
NA NA TRBJ1-3 TRBV2 TGTGCCAGCACCCCGGGAACTGGAAACACCATATATTTT CASTPGTGNTIYF
NA NA TRBJ1-1 TRBV4-3 TGCGCCAGCAGCCGCTACCAAGGAGGTACTGAAGCTTTCTTT CASSRYQGGTEAFF
NA NA TRBJ2-1 TRBV14 TGTGCCAGCAGAGCAACTGTGGTTGAGGGGGGGCGCGGTCCTGAGCAGTTCTTC CASRATVVEGGRGPEQFF
TRBD2 NA TRBJ2-2 TRBV4-3 TGCGCCAGCAGCCAAGATCAGCCCAGCGGGGGCCCATCGAACACCGGGGAGCTGTTTTTT CASSQDQPSGGPSNTGELFF
TRBD2 NA TRBJ2-7 TRBV7-2 TGTGCCAGCAGCCCTCGGGCTAGCGGGGGCGAGCAGTACTTC CASSPRASGGEQYF
TRBD2 NA TRBJ2-3 TRBV4-3 TGCGCCAGCAGCCGCACTAGCGGGGGGGCCTCAACAGATACGCAGTATTTT CASSRTSGGASTDTQYF
NA NA TRBJ2-3 TRBV6-2/TRBV6-3 TGTGCCAGCAGCCTTCGGGTCACAGATACGCAGTATTTT CASSLRVTDTQYF
NA few TRBJ1-2 TRBV3-1/TRBV3-2 TGTGCCAGCAGCCCTTCCAGGGCCGTGCAACGCTACACCTTC CASSPSRAVQRYTF
NA NA TRBJ1-2 TRBV27 TGTGCCAGCACCTCGGGAGCACTGGGGGGCTACACCTTC CASTSGALGGYTF
TRBD2 NA TRBJ2-3 TRBV9 TGTGCCAGCAGCGTAGGAGGTGGCGGGGGGCATTCAGATACGCAGTATTTT CASSVGGGGGHSDTQYF
TRBD1 NA TRBJ1-2 TRBV6-2/TRBV6-3 TGTGCCAGCAGTTCGACAGGGTCCGGCTACACCTTC CASSSTGSGYTF
NA NA TRBJ1-2 TRBV18 TGTGCCAGCTCACCAGAGCTAGCTCTTGGCTACACCTTC CASSPELALGYTF
NA NA TRBJ1-5 TRBV2 TGTGCCAGCGGGCGATTGGGCAGGGCCCAGCCCCAGCATTTT CASGRLGRAQPQHF
NA NA TRBJ1-2 TRBV6-5 TGTGCCAGCTATGTGCGTCCGGGCTATGGCTACACCTTC CASYVRPGYGYTF
NA NA TRBJ1-5 TRBV15 TGTGCCACCAGCCGGGATAAGGTTGGGCCCCAGCATTTT CATSRDKVGPQHF
NA NA TRBJ1-2 TRBV3-1/TRBV3-2 TGTGCCAGCAGCCAGGACCCCGGGACTTCTGGCTATGGCTACACCTTC CASSQDPGTSGYGYTF
NA once TRBJ1-1 TRBV6-6 TGTGCCAGCAGTTACGAGGCCCGGGGTGTGGGCAGTGAAGCTTTCTTT CASSYEARGVGSEAFF
TRBD1 NA TRBJ2-5 TRBV5-1 TGCGCCAGCACTCGAACAGGGGACAGAGGAGAGACCCAGTACTTC CASTRTGDRGETQYF
TRBD1 NA TRBJ1-6 TRBV19 TGTGCCAGTACTCCGAGCAGGGGGCATTCACCCCTCCACTTT CASTPSRGHSPLHF
NA NA TRBJ1-1 TRBV4-1 TGCGCCAGCAGCCAAGAACCGAGCAACACTGAAGCTTTCTTT CASSQEPSNTEAFF
TRBD1 NA TRBJ1-4 TRBV5-1 TGCGCCAGCAGCTTGTTCCCCCCCGGGACAGGGGAGGAAAAACTGTTTTTT CASSLFPPGTGEEKLFF
NA NA TRBJ2-7 TRBV19 TGTGCCAGTAGTACGACTCTCACCTACGAGCAGTACTTC CASSTTLTYEQYF
TRBD1 NA TRBJ1-1 TRBV5-6 TGTGCCAGCAGCTTGGAATGGGACAGGGCTATTACTGAAGCTTTCTTT CASSLEWDRAITEAFF
TRBD1 NA TRBJ2-3 TRBV10-3 TGTGCCACCGAAGACAGGGCGACAGATACGCAGTATTTT CATEDRATDTQYF
NA once TRBJ1-6 TRBV7-8 TGTGCCAGCAGCCTAGGGCAGGGGAGTTCACCCCTCCACTTT CASSLGQGSSPLHF
NA NA TRBJ1-4 TRBV6-2/TRBV6-3 TGTGCCAGCAGTCAACAGGGAACTAATGAAAAACTGTTTTTT CASSQQGTNEKLFF
TRBD1 NA TRBJ2-1 TRBV6-5 TGTGCCAGCAGTCTTGGACAGGGGCGCGATGAGCAGTTCTTC CASSLGQGRDEQFF
TRBD2 few TRBJ2-5 TRBV7-2 TGTGCCAGCAGCCAACGACTTAGCGGGGGCCAAGAGACCCAGTACTTC CASSQRLSGGQETQYF